This record concerns one T cell receptor beta chain sequence. Its antigen is still unknown. Primed by a sample-barcoded 5' primer and a J-beta primer mix, a second PCR proceeded for roughly 6 to 12 cycles. TCRdb recomputed calls from the 5' RACE reads with MiXCR, one row per CDR3 protein. The sample consists of about 1.1 million distinct CDR3 sequences, 35% to 40% of them appearing once. The source of the sample is a study of blood T cells in healthy people across ages. General study results and limits: Per million T cells, TCR beta diversity dropped about linearly as age rose.

The germline V gene has CDR1 SGHKS and CDR2 YYEKEE (reference sequence). The CDR3 runs to 16 residues. V lost 1 base and J lost 0, with 11 bases in between. The receptor comes from a young man in good health. Sequencing used blood. The gene calls are TRBV5-5 and TRBJ1-5, with D perhaps TRBD1 (6 bases). CDR3 DNA sequence: TGTGCCAGCAGCTTGTCACCAGGGGATAGCAATCAGCCCCAGCATTTT. It codes for CASSLSPGDSNQPQHF.